The 23 T cell receptor beta chains listed next were all sequenced from one sample in a study of T cells in tuberculosis. Some clones are missing from TCRdb's copy, which holds only in-frame ones; the method was immunoSEQ multiplex PCR. The top ten clones hold approximately 1.9% of a sample with roughly 92,000 clones, roughly 93% of them seen once. Cells were sorted from thawed PBMC rested overnight and stained with GMM-loaded CD1B tetramer, viability dye and anti-CD3. C32 glucose monomycolate from Rhodococcus equi was loaded onto the CD1B tetramers. Specimen: CD1b-GMM tetramer-negative cells sorted from PBMCs. These receptors were taken from an adult woman with latent tuberculosis.

This clone occurred a few times. The chain has TRBV4-2 and TRBJ2-6; 7 bases are a match to TRBD2. The CDR3 has 19 amino acids. CDR1 LGHNA and CDR2 YNFKEQ come from the germline V gene. Losses at the gene ends were 4 bases for V and 0 bases for J; bases not matched to a gene: 12. CDR3 protein: CASSPFGGKGLSGANVLTF. CDR3 bases: TGTGCCAGCAGCCCCTTCGGGGGGAAGGGCCTCTCTGGGGCCAACGTCCTGACTTTC.

The V gene is TRBV28, the J gene TRBJ2-4, with D unresolved. Germline lookup yields CDR1 MDHEN and CDR2 SYDVKM. The V end lost 3 bases, the J end lost 5 bases, and 5 bases lay between the germline ends. CDR3 length: 12 residues. The CDR3 sequence is CASSLGENIQYF. The DNA for the CDR3 is TGTGCCAGCAGTTTGGGCGAAAACATTCAGTACTTC.

V gene TRBV6-1 combines with J gene TRBJ1-1; D is perhaps TRBD1 (6 bases). Trimming removed 6 bases from V and 1 base from J, with 6 bases in between. The length of the CDR3 is 12 residues. The germline V gene encodes CDR1 MNHNS and CDR2 SASEGT. CDR3 in amino acids: CASRTGNTEAFF. Here the CDR3 DNA reads TGTGCCAGCAGGACAGGGAACACTGAAGCTTTCTTT.

The CDR3 DNA sequence: TGTGCCAGCAGCTTGTCCGCGGGGGGGAACTATGGCTACACCTTC. Translated: CASSLSAGGNYGYTF. V is TRBV7-2 and J is TRBJ1-2; D possibly corresponds to TRBD1 (5 bases). Trimming stripped 3 bases from V and 2 bases from J, with 13 bases between. This CDR3 is 15 amino acids long. Per germline, CDR1 SGHTA and CDR2 FQGNSA.

The CDR3 DNA sequence: TGTGCCAGCAGCCAAGATCCAGGGAAAGGCTACACCTTC. Its translation: CASSQDPGKGYTF. The chain joins TRBV4-2 to TRBJ1-2, with D possibly being TRBD1 (5 bases). V lost 0 bases, J lost 8 bases, and 10 bases lay in between. Germline V gives CDR1 LGHNA, CDR2 YNFKEQ. The CDR3 consists of 13 residues.

The rearrangement links TRBV5-1 to TRBJ2-3, with D maybe TRBD2 (5 bases). Trimming pared 0 bases from V and 4 bases from J, leaving 9 bases between. Germline assignment: CDR1 SGHRS and CDR2 YFSETQ. The CDR3 runs 14 residues. CDR3 loop: CASSLESSPDTQYF. DNA for the CDR3: TGCGCCAGCAGCTTGGAGTCTAGCCCAGATACGCAGTATTTT.

CDR3 DNA sequence: TGTGCCAGCAGTTGGGAACAGGGGAATCAGCCCCAGCATTTT. This codes for CASSWEQGNQPQHF. V and J are TRBV6-1 and TRBJ1-5; 7 positions match TRBD1. Germline V gene lookup returns CDR1 MNHNS and CDR2 SASEGT. The CDR3 covers 14 residues. V dropped 5 bases and J dropped 4; count of bases not matched to a gene: 5.

The chain is built from TRBV6-5 and TRBJ2-5; possibly TRBD1 for D (6 bases). The CDR3 is 13 residues long. V lost 6 bases, J lost 2 bases, and 10 bases lay in between. The germline gives CDR1 MNHEY, CDR2 SVGAGI. CDR3 amino acids: CASRRTVQETQYF. CDR3 coding DNA: TGTGCCAGCAGGCGGACAGTACAAGAGACCCAGTACTTC.

V gene TRBV11-3 combines with J gene TRBJ2-1; 10 bases map to TRBD2. Germline CDR1 is SGHNT and CDR2 is YENEEA. This CDR3 has 17 amino acids. V was clipped by 6 bases and J by 10 bases; unmatched bases: 18. Written as DNA, the CDR3 is TGTGCCAGCAGTCGCTCTTGGGAGCGGGGGGGTTCGGTGGAGCAGTTCTTC. This codes for CASSRSWERGGSVEQFF.

This chain connects TRBV5-1 to TRBJ1-4; 7 positions match TRBD1. Germline lookup yields CDR1 SGHRS and CDR2 YFSETQ. J was trimmed by 4 bases and V by 4 bases; bases with no gene match: 7. The CDR3 spans 15 residues. CDR3 nucleotide sequence: TGCGCCAGCAGCGCCGGACAGGTTTTTAATGAAAAACTGTTTTTT. Its protein is CASSAGQVFNEKLFF.

The CDR3 DNA follows: TGTGCCAGCAGTAATAGCGGGGCCGGGGATACGCAGTATTTT. It encodes CASSNSGAGDTQYF. The genes are TRBV11-3 and TRBJ2-3, with 8 positions matching TRBD2. Trimming cost V 6 bases and J 6 bases; bases outside gene matches: 8. The CDR3 is 14 residues long. Looked up from germline, CDR1 is SGHNT and CDR2 is YENEEA.

The rearrangement joins TRBV7-2 to TRBJ1-2, with a possible D match to TRBD1 (5 bases). The germline gives CDR1 SGHTA, CDR2 FQGNSA. The CDR3 covers 15 residues. Trimming took off 5 bases at V and 7 bases at J, with 20 bases between the two ends. The CDR3 spells CASSPQGVVVRGYTF. The CDR3 region has the DNA TGTGCCAGCAGCCCCCAGGGTGTAGTGGTACGTGGCTACACCTTC.

This chain links TRBV5-5 with TRBJ2-7, with TRBD2 matching over 7 bases. V lost 3 bases and J lost 6; bases outside the gene matches: 0. Per germline, CDR1 SGHKS and CDR2 YYEKEE (reference sequence). The CDR3 totals 11 residues. CDR3 sequence (DNA): TGTGCCAGCAGCTCTAGCGGCGAGCAGTACTTC. Its protein is CASSSSGEQYF.

The chain combines TRBV6-6 with TRBJ2-1, with TRBD1 matching 8 bases. The CDR3 runs 16 residues. Looked up from germline, CDR1 is MNHNY and CDR2 is SVGAGI (reference sequence). V gave up 4 bases and J gave up 8 bases; unmatched junction bases: 13. CDR3 sequence: CASSSYLAGGGDEQFF. In nucleotides, the CDR3 is TGTGCCAGCAGTTCCTACCTCGCAGGGGGCGGGGATGAGCAGTTCTTC.

The chain is built from TRBV28 and TRBJ1-1, with D possibly matching TRBD1 (6 bases). The germline V and J ends were trimmed by 5 bases and 1 base, with 14 bases remaining between them. Germline assignment: CDR1 MDHEN and CDR2 SYDVKM. CDR3 length: 15 residues. The CDR3: CASSLQGFANTEAFF. The CDR3 DNA follows: TGTGCCAGCAGTCTTCAGGGGTTTGCGAACACTGAAGCTTTCTTT. Full variable domain (rest looked up from reference TRBV28 and TRBJ1-1): DVKVTQSSRYLVKRTGEKVFLECVQDMDHENMFWYRQDPGLGLRLIYFSYDVKMKEKGDIPEGYSVSREKKERFSLILESASTNQTSMYLCASSLQGFANTEAFFGQGTRLTVV.

This clone was seen a handful of times. V is TRBV6-1 and J is TRBJ2-3; possibly TRBD2 for D (6 bases). CDR3 length: 13 residues. The ends were cut back, 10 bases at V and 5 bases at J, with 16 bases in the middle. In germline, CDR1 is MNHNS, CDR2 SASEGT. CDR3 bases: TGTGCCATCTCGGGGGTGGCAGGAGATACGCAGTATTTT. Translating it yields CAISGVAGDTQYF.

The gene calls are TRBV21-1 and TRBJ1-1; TRBD1, the table's D call, was not compared with the DNA. TRBV21-1 is assigned pseudogene status. The CDR3 runs to 16 residues. The CDR3 DNA reads as TGTGCCAGCAGCATACAGGGGGCTCTCAGTAATGCTGAAGCTTTCTTT. Protein sequence: CASSIQGALSNAEAFF.

V gene TRBV5-4 combines with J gene TRBJ2-2, with 10 bases identical to TRBD2. The J segment lost 6 bases and the V segment lost 7 bases, leaving 6 bases of the junction unmatched. CDR1 SGHNT and CDR2 YYREEE come from the germline V gene (reference sequence). This CDR3 contains 14 residues. CDR3 region: CASRDSGGPGELFF. The CDR3 DNA reads TGTGCCAGCCGCGATAGCGGGGGGCCCGGGGAGCTGTTTTTT.

The chain has TRBV5-4 and TRBJ2-5; the D is unclear. Germline V lookup: CDR1 SGHNT, CDR2 YYREEE (reference sequence). Trimming removed 3 bases at V and 5 bases at J, with 8 bases between. The CDR3 spans 12 residues. In DNA, the CDR3 is TGTGCCAGCAGCTCGACATCCGAGACCCAGTACTTC. Translation gives CASSSTSETQYF.

For the CDR3, the DNA is TGTGCCAGCTCACAAGTTCCGAGCTCTGGGGCCAACGTCCTGACTTTC. Protein product: CASSQVPSSGANVLTF. The chain is built from TRBV18 and TRBJ2-6; D call uncertain. Germline loops: CDR1 KGHSH, CDR2 LQKENI. V gave up 4 bases and J gave up 0 bases, with 10 bases separating them. CDR3 length: 16 residues. Supplemented by reference TRBV18 and TRBJ2-6, the full variable domain reads NAGVMQNPRHLVRRRGQEARLRCSPMKGHSHVYWYRQLPEEGLKFMVYLQKENIIDESGMPKERFSAEFPKEGPSILRIQQVVRGDSAAYFCASSQVPSSGANVLTFGAGSRLTVL.

The chain joins TRBV19 to TRBJ1-5, with 7 bases aligning to TRBD1. Looked up from germline, CDR1 is LNHDA and CDR2 is SQIVND (reference sequence). The J segment lost 4 bases and the V segment lost 6 bases, leaving 3 bases of the junction unmatched. CDR3 length: 13 amino acids. CDR3 coding DNA: TGTGCCAGTAGCGGGACAGCAAATCAGCCCCAGCATTTT. This codes for CASSGTANQPQHF.

The V gene is TRBV7-8, the J gene TRBJ2-5; TRBD2 matches 7 bases. This CDR3 is 14 amino acids long. Looked up from germline, CDR1 is SGHVS and CDR2 is FQNEAQ. The J segment lost 4 bases and the V segment lost 7 bases, leaving 9 bases of the junction unmatched. CDR3 protein: CASNAGEFGETQYF. The CDR3 DNA reads TGTGCCAGCAACGCGGGGGAATTTGGAGAGACCCAGTACTTC.

The chain employs TRBV9 and TRBJ2-3; weak D call: TRBD1 (6 bases). Trimming cost V 0 bases and J 1 base, with 6 bases left between them. CDR1 is SGDLS, CDR2 YYNGEE, per germline. The CDR3 consists of 14 residues. The CDR3 coding sequence is TGTGCCAGCAGCGTAGACAGGGGCACAGATACGCAGTATTTT. Its protein product is CASSVDRGTDTQYF.